A single sample gave rise to the 26 T cell receptor beta chains below, sequenced in a study of CD8+ T cells in alopecia areata. The treatment denotes: oral pan-JAK inhibitor, 5-10 mg twice daily. cDNA reverse transcribed from extracted RNA served as the sequencing template. Profiled with immunoSEQ multiplex PCR; TCRdb holds only in-frame clones, not every one. The table shows around 200,000 clones, with roughly 53% occurring only once. The sequencing used CD8+ T cells sorted from blood, collected at week 24, from a patient treated with tofacitinib. The receptor set was obtained from a human donor with alopecia areata.

The J gene is TRBJ2-5, the V gene TRBV7-8; D is ambiguous. Germline CDR1 is SGHVS and CDR2 is FQNEAQ. The length of the CDR3 is 13 residues. The V end was cut by 2 bases, the J end by 2 bases, with 6 bases between. The CDR3 reads CASSLPEQETQYF. The CDR3 nucleotides are TGTGCCAGCAGCTTACCCGAACAAGAGACCCAGTACTTC.

This clone turned up a few times. V and J are TRBV15 and TRBJ1-1; D is unresolved. The CDR3 is 12 residues long. Trimming removed 1 base from V and 8 bases from J, with 8 bases in between. Germline-derived CDR1 and CDR2 are LNHNV and YYDKDF (reference sequence). The CDR3 DNA sequence: TGTGCCACCAGCAGAGGCGACATGGAAGCTTTCTTT. It translates to CATSRGDMEAFF. The variable domain in full, completed from reference TRBV15 and TRBJ1-1, reads DAMVIQNPRYQVTQFGKPVTLSCSQTLNHNVMYWYQQKSSQAPKLLFHYYDKDFNNEADTPDNFQSRRPNTSFCFLDIRSPGLGDTAMYLCATSRGDMEAFFGQGTRLTVV.

The chain links TRBV13 to TRBJ1-2, with 7 nucleotides matching TRBD1. V lost 0 bases, J lost 5 bases, and 12 bases stayed unmatched. This CDR3 comprises 17 residues. Germline V CDR1 and CDR2: PRHDT, FYEKMQ (reference sequence). The DNA for the CDR3 is TGTGCCAGCAGCTTAGGAGAGAGCAGGGGGTTGAATTATGGCTACACCTTC. Translated, it gives CASSLGESRGLNYGYTF.

The rearrangement uses TRBV5-1 and TRBJ2-7, with TRBD1 identical over 11 bases. This CDR3 has 15 residues. From germline, CDR1 is SGHRS and CDR2 YFSETQ. With 2 bases clipped from V and 5 bases from J, the junction kept 6 bases outside the gene matches. CDR3: CASSFEDRGLDEQYF. The CDR3 DNA reads TGCGCCAGCAGCTTTGAGGACAGGGGGCTTGACGAGCAGTACTTC. Full variable domain (outside the CDR3, taken from reference TRBV5-1 and TRBJ2-7): KAGVTQTPRYLIKTRGQQVTLSCSPISGHRSVSWYQQTPGQGLQFLFEYFSETQRNKGNFPGRFSGRQFSNSRSEMNVSTLELGDSALYLCASSFEDRGLDEQYFGPGTRLTVT.

The genes are TRBV30 and TRBJ1-6, with D possibly being TRBD1 (6 bases). Trimming removed 2 bases from V and 7 bases from J, with 9 bases in between. Per the germline V gene, CDR1 is GTSNPN and CDR2 is SVGIG (reference sequence). CDR3 length equals 13 residues. The CDR3 DNA reads as TGTGCCTGGAGTCAAGGGGGGAATTCACCCCTCCACTTT. It is translated as CAWSQGGNSPLHF.

The chain joins TRBV5-1 to TRBJ1-2, with TRBD1 matching 7 bases. The CDR3 is made up of 13 amino acids. V lost 5 bases and J lost 2; bases outside the gene matches: 3. CDR1 SGHRS and CDR2 YFSETQ come from the germline V gene. The CDR3 spells CASSSGQNYGYTF. CDR3 coding DNA: TGCGCCAGCAGTTCGGGACAGAACTATGGCTACACCTTC.

The chain couples TRBV5-1 to TRBJ1-2, with 9 bases identical to TRBD1. Germline V gene data show CDR1 as SGHRS and CDR2 as YFSETQ. This CDR3 contains 15 residues. The ends lost 0 bases at V and 7 bases at J; junction bases unmatched: 7. The CDR3: CASSLVGQGRSGYTF. Here the CDR3 DNA reads TGCGCCAGCAGCTTGGTTGGACAGGGGAGGAGTGGCTACACCTTC.

This clone was observed a few times. The CDR3 region has the DNA TGTGCCAGCAGCTTAGTTGTGACTGAAGCTTTCTTT. It specifies CASSLVVTEAFF. This chain links TRBV7-9 with TRBJ1-1, with unresolved D. Germline values: CDR1 SEHNR, CDR2 FQNEAQ (reference sequence). This CDR3 comprises 12 residues. Trimming cost V 1 base and J 5 bases, with 5 bases left between them.

This clone was seen a few times. The gene calls are TRBV29-1 and TRBJ2-1, with 11 bases fitting TRBD1. The germline V gene encodes CDR1 SQVTM and CDR2 ANQGSEA. V trimming: 6 bases; J trimming: 9 bases; junction bases outside the gene matches: 4. This CDR3 is 12 amino acids long. The CDR3 region is CSVRTGGTEQFF. As DNA, the CDR3 is TGCAGCGTCCGGACAGGGGGCACTGAGCAGTTCTTC.

This clone was recorded only once. This chain joins TRBV11-2 and TRBJ2-7, with D hard to call. V gave up 4 bases and J gave up 3 bases, with 7 bases separating them. This CDR3 has 12 residues. CDR1 and CDR2 (germline): SGHAT, FQNNGV. CDR3 in amino acids: CASSSQSYEQYF. Written as DNA, the CDR3 is TGTGCCAGCAGCTCCCAGAGCTACGAGCAGTACTTC.

The table lists this clone with a count of one. V usage is TRBV12-5 and J usage is TRBJ2-1; D gene unclear. CDR1 is LGHNT and CDR2 is FRNRAP in the germline V gene. Trimming cost V 2 bases and J 9 bases, with 8 bases left between them. This CDR3 is 12 amino acids long. DNA for the CDR3: TGTGCTAGTGGTTTGAGTTTCCGTGAGCAGTTCTTC. The encoded protein is CASGLSFREQFF.

V and J are TRBV30 and TRBJ2-5; 11 bases fit TRBD1. The CDR3 spans 15 residues. The trim removed 1 base at V and 5 bases at J, leaving 6 bases unmatched. Germline assignment: CDR1 GTSNPN and CDR2 SVGIG (reference sequence). This CDR3 is CAWSARDRGIETQYF. The CDR3 nucleotides read TGTGCCTGGAGTGCCCGGGACAGGGGGATCGAGACCCAGTACTTC.

The chain combines TRBV4-2 with TRBJ2-7, with 11 bases that match TRBD2. The germline gives CDR1 LGHNA, CDR2 YNFKEQ. Losses at the gene ends were 1 base for V and 5 bases for J; bases not matched to a gene: 7. The CDR3 is 16 residues long. This CDR3 is CASSQALAGGRDEQYF. The DNA of the CDR3 is TGTGCCAGCAGCCAAGCGTTAGCGGGGGGGCGCGACGAGCAGTACTTC.

The chain joins TRBV5-1 to TRBJ2-7; D is ambiguous. The CDR3 is 15 residues long. CDR1 is SGHRS and CDR2 is YFSETQ in the germline V gene. Trimming took 0 bases from V and 0 from J, leaving 10 bases between them. For the CDR3, the DNA is TGCGCCAGCAGCTTGGAAGACGGTAGCTCCTACGAGCAGTACTTC. This translates into CASSLEDGSSYEQYF.

This chain links TRBV4-1 with TRBJ2-7; D possibly corresponds to TRBD2 (5 bases). Between the trimmed V and J ends, which lost 5 bases and 2 bases, there was a span of 13 bases. Germline V gene lookup returns CDR1 MGHRA and CDR2 YSYEKL. The CDR3 is 14 amino acids. This chain's CDR3 is CASSGQTTPYEQYF. The CDR3, as DNA: TGCGCCAGCAGCGGTCAGACTACCCCCTACGAGCAGTACTTC.

V and J are TRBV27 and TRBJ2-1, with 12 bases identical to TRBD2. Trimming at V came to 5 bases and at J to 5 bases, leaving 4 bases not matched to a gene. The CDR3 has 15 amino acids. CDR1 and CDR2 (germline): MNHEY, SMNVEV (reference sequence). The CDR3 reads CASSILAGGNNEQFF. Here the CDR3 DNA reads TGTGCCAGCAGTATCCTAGCGGGGGGGAACAATGAGCAGTTCTTC.

This rearrangement joins TRBV19 to TRBJ2-7, with D hard to call. V was cut by 1 base and J by 1 base, with 5 bases left in between. There are 13 residues in the CDR3. Germline values: CDR1 LNHDA, CDR2 SQIVND (reference sequence). CDR3 sequence: CASSIGPSYEQYF. CDR3 nucleotide sequence: TGTGCCAGTAGTATAGGGCCATCCTACGAGCAGTACTTC.

On this clone: A much larger clonotype is one base distant, so this may be a read error. Distinct nucleotide sequences in the sample also encode this CDR3. The chain links TRBV5-6 to TRBJ1-1, with D tentatively TRBD1 (5 bases). Germline lookup yields CDR1 SGHDT and CDR2 YYEEEE. The V and J ends lost 5 bases and 1 base respectively, with 6 bases between them. The CDR3 has 12 amino acids. CDR3 sequence: CASSTGNTEAFF. Here the CDR3 DNA reads TGTGCCAGCAGTACAGGGAACACTGAAGCTTTCTTT.

This sequence joins TRBV29-1 and TRBJ2-3; tentatively, D is TRBD1 (6 bases). In germline, CDR1 is SQVTM, CDR2 ANQGSEA. The V and J ends lost 1 base and 9 bases respectively, with 23 bases between them. The CDR3 has 16 residues. The CDR3 DNA is TGCAGCGTTGAAGCTACAGGGATTAGGGTTCCTAAGACGCAGTATTTT. This sequence encodes CSVEATGIRVPKTQYF.

This chain joins TRBV29-1 and TRBJ1-2; 7 bases agree with TRBD1. The CDR3 runs 15 residues. The J segment lost 1 base and the V segment lost 7 bases, leaving 12 bases of the junction unmatched. The germline V gene has CDR1 SQVTM and CDR2 ANQGSEA. Here the CDR3 DNA reads TGCAGCGCCTATACAGGGGTTGAGGATAACTATGGCTACACCTTC. Protein: CSAYTGVEDNYGYTF.

This clone was seen more than once but under ten times. This chain connects TRBV25-1 to TRBJ2-7; D is possibly TRBD1 (5 bases). Germline CDR1 reads MGHDK; CDR2 reads SYGVNS. Trimming shortened V by 5 bases and J by 4 bases, and 9 bases separated the two germline ends. This CDR3 contains 12 residues. This CDR3 reads CASSWTSYEQYF. DNA of the CDR3: TGTGCCAGCAGTTGGACATCTTACGAGCAGTACTTC.

This rearrangement joins TRBV5-6 to TRBJ2-3, with D perhaps TRBD2 (5 bases). CDR1 and CDR2 from the germline V gene are SGHDT and YYEEEE. The germline V and J ends were trimmed by 4 bases and 3 bases, with 9 bases remaining between them. This CDR3 is 13 amino acids long. In DNA form, the CDR3 reads TGTGCCAGCAGCGCCGGACTGACAGATACGCAGTATTTT. Translation gives CASSAGLTDTQYF.

This clone appeared a single time. The chain links TRBV7-9 to TRBJ2-5; possible D gene TRBD2, 5 bases. From germline, CDR1 is SEHNR and CDR2 FQNEAQ (reference sequence). V dropped 7 bases and J dropped 2 bases, with 14 bases sitting between them. The CDR3 totals 14 residues. In DNA form, the CDR3 reads TGTGCCAGCACCGAGGCCCTAGCTCAAGAGACCCAGTACTTC. Its protein product is CASTEALAQETQYF. Variable domain in full (rest from reference TRBV7-9 and TRBJ2-5): DTGVSQNPRHKITKRGQNVTFRCDPISEHNRLYWYRQTLGQGPEFLTYFQNEAQLEKSRLLSDRFSAERPKGSFSTLEIQRTEQGDSAMYLCASTEALAQETQYFGPGTRLLVL.

The chain combines TRBV5-1 with TRBJ2-7, with TRBD1 matching 7 bases. J gave up 2 bases and V 0 bases, and 5 bases lay outside the gene matches. Germline V gene data show CDR1 as SGHRS and CDR2 as YFSETQ. The CDR3 totals 15 residues. CDR3 region: CASSLGDRVAYEQYF. Here the CDR3 DNA reads TGCGCCAGCAGCTTGGGTGACAGGGTTGCCTACGAGCAGTACTTC.

The chain recombines TRBV5-6 with TRBJ2-5; a weak D match, TRBD1 (6 bases). The length of the CDR3 is 16 residues. Trimming stripped 2 bases from V and 2 bases from J, with 16 bases between. CDR1 is SGHDT, CDR2 YYEEEE, per germline. CDR3 coding DNA: TGTGCCAGCAGCTTTGGGTTCCGGGACAATCAAGAGACCCAGTACTTC. Translated: CASSFGFRDNQETQYF.

The sample holds a few counts of this clone. The chain joins TRBV10-2 to TRBJ2-1, with 7 bases that match TRBD2. Germline-derived CDR1 and CDR2 are WSHSY and SAAADI. The CDR3 totals 16 residues. The junction had 14 bases not matched to a gene; V was cut back by 4 bases and J by 8 bases. In nucleotides, the CDR3 is TGCGCCAGCAGTGTGATTCGGACTAGTTTATGGGATGAGCAGTTCTTC. It encodes CASSVIRTSLWDEQFF.